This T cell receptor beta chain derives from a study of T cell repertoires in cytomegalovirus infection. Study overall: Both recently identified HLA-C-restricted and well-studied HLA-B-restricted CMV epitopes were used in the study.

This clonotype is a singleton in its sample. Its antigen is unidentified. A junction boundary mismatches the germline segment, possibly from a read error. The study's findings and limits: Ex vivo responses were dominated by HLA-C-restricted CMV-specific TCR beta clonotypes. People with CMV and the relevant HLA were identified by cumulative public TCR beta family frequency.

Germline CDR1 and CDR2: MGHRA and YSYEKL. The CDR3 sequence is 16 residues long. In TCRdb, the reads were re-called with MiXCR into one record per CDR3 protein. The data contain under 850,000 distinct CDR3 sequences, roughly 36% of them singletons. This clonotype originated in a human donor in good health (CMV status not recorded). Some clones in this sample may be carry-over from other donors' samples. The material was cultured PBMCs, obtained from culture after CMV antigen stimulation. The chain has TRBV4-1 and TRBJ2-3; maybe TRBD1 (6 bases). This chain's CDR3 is CASSLTSTGSTDTQYF. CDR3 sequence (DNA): TGTGCCAGCAGCCTGACTTCGACAGGAAGCACAGATACGCAGTATTTT.